Presented here are 5 T cell receptor beta chains from one specimen sequenced in a study of T-cell reconstitution after alpha-beta-depleted transplantation in children. Unique molecular identifiers tagged the TCRbeta library. A single record per CDR3 protein comes from TCRdb applying MiXCR to the PCR reads. This table holds 200,000 to 300,000 distinct CDR3 sequences, 24% found once. The sample was PBMCs, mostly from graft donor cells, taken 360 days after TCRalphabeta/CD19-depleted stem cell transplant. The receptors stem from a female patient aged 2-9 years who had a stem cell transplant for congenital amegakaryocytic thrombocytopenia, so the T cells may come from the graft donor.

This clonotype was observed many times. The chain joins TRBV11-2 to TRBJ2-2, with D unresolved. CDR3 length: 11 amino acids. Per germline, CDR1 SGHAT and CDR2 FQNNGV. V dropped 2 bases and J dropped 6 bases, with 1 base sitting between them. This CDR3 reads CASSLSGELFF. The CDR3 DNA reads TGTGCCAGCAGCTTATCCGGGGAGCTGTTTTTT.

This sequence joins TRBV10-3 and TRBJ2-5, with D tentatively TRBD1 or TRBD2 (5 bases each). The CDR3 is made up of 14 amino acids. Trimming cost V 2 bases and J 5 bases, with 12 bases left between them. Germline V gives CDR1 ENHRY, CDR2 SYGVKD. CDR3 DNA: TGTGCCATCAGTGAGGGGGACCCGAGGGAGACCCAGTACTTC. Translation: CAISEGDPRETQYF.

Here the CDR3 reads CSARPTGIRAYEQYF. CDR3 nucleotides: TGCAGTGCTAGACCAACAGGGATAAGGGCATACGAGCAGTACTTC. V is TRBV20-1 and J is TRBJ2-7; D is perhaps TRBD1 (6 bases). V lost 2 bases and J 4 bases, leaving 18 bases between the germline ends. CDR1 is DFQATT, CDR2 SNEGSKA, per germline (reference sequence). This CDR3 contains 15 residues.

This clonotype was counted at least ten times. V and J are TRBV20-1 and TRBJ2-1; a possible D gene is TRBD2 (5 bases). The CDR3 spans 14 residues. Germline CDR1 reads DFQATT; CDR2 reads SNEGSKA (reference sequence). Trimming took off 1 base at V and 2 bases at J, with 9 bases between the two ends. CDR3 residues: CSARASPPYNEQFF. CDR3 DNA sequence: TGCAGTGCTAGAGCTAGCCCTCCCTACAATGAGCAGTTCTTC.

The genes are TRBV5-1 and TRBJ1-6; TRBD1 matches at 7 bases. V lost 0 bases to trimming and J lost 9 bases; unmatched junction nucleotides: 6. This CDR3 has 15 amino acids. Germline V CDR1 and CDR2: SGHRS, YFSETQ. CDR3 in DNA: TGCGCCAGCAGCTTGGCCTCAGGGGGTCTTTCACCCCTCCACTTT. Protein product: CASSLASGGLSPLHF.